One and the same sample provided the 2 T cell receptor beta chains below, sequenced in a study of CD8+ T cells in alopecia areata. Investigators isolated RNA and reverse transcribed it into cDNA to act as the sequencing template. Measured with immunoSEQ multiplex PCR; TCRdb has only the in-frame clones, and not every one. Among 130,000 to 150,000 clones, 45% to 60% were seen once, and the ten largest hold around 1%. The sequenced sample was CD4+ T cells sorted from blood, obtained at week 0. Receptors originate from a human donor with alopecia areata.

The rearrangement joins TRBV5-1 to TRBJ2-6; 11 bases agree with TRBD1. This CDR3 contains 17 residues. With V trimmed by 0 bases and J by 2 bases, 1 base remained unmatched. CDR1 is SGHRS, CDR2 YFSETQ, per germline. CDR3 sequence (DNA): TGCGCCAGCAGCTTGGGGACAGGGGGCGCTGGGGCCAACGTCCTGACTTTC. Amino acids: CASSLGTGGAGANVLTF.

The rearrangement links TRBV5-1 to TRBJ2-7; 7 nucleotides align to TRBD1. The V gene end was trimmed by 4 bases and the J gene end by 5 bases; junction bases not matched to a gene: 9. Germline loops: CDR1 SGHRS, CDR2 YFSETQ. CDR3 size: 14 residues. The CDR3 region has the DNA TGCGCCAGCAGCGACCGGGACAGTCTCAACGAGCAGTACTTC. It yields the protein CASSDRDSLNEQYF. The full variable domain, rest sourced from reference TRBV5-1 and TRBJ2-7, is KAGVTQTPRYLIKTRGQQVTLSCSPISGHRSVSWYQQTPGQGLQFLFEYFSETQRNKGNFPGRFSGRQFSNSRSEMNVSTLELGDSALYLCASSDRDSLNEQYFGPGTRLTVT.